This T cell receptor (beta chain) was identified during a study of shared clonotypes between healthy human individuals. There are 11 residues in the CDR3. The germline V and J ends were trimmed by 2 bases and 10 bases, with 7 bases remaining between them. CDR1 and CDR2 from the germline V gene are SGHDT and YYEEEE. Several immunoSEQ 96-well plates shared each subset's DNA, each plate a replicate. Sequencing used immunoSEQ multiplex PCR; TCRdb keeps in-frame clones, though not all of them. The profile covers 950,000 to 1,200,000 clones, with 70% to 80% appearing a single time and almost 0.9% taken by the ten largest. CD4+ cells underwent separation, giving CD45RA+ naive and CD45RA-negative memory subsets. This clone occurred a few times.

The sequence was collected from a man younger than 35 in good health. Some clones in this sample may be carry-over from other donors' samples. The sample comprised memory CD4+ T cells from PBMCs. Subset specified: CD45RA-negative fraction. The chain combines TRBV5-6 with TRBJ2-1; tentative D call: TRBD1 (6 bases). CDR3: CASSFRGEQFF. The CDR3, as DNA: TGTGCCAGCAGCTTTAGGGGGGAGCAGTTCTTC.